This T cell receptor (beta chain) stems from a study of blood T cell repertoires in COVID-19. Whole-study context: Samples taken during acute and convalescent COVID-19 were collected in the United States, Italy and Spain.

This CDR3 is 14 amino acids long. The germline V gene encodes CDR1 KGHSH and CDR2 LQKENI. With V trimmed by 1 base and J by 1 base, 0 bases remained unmatched. Points on this clone: The identical CDR3 is also encoded by other nucleotide sequences in the sample.

Method: immunoSEQ multiplex PCR; TCRdb's copy keeps in-frame clones and lacks some. This table holds approximately 91,000 clones, over 70% found once. This receptor was identified in a man aged 65 to 85 with acute or convalescent COVID-19. Sequences were obtained from peripheral blood. The rearrangement uses TRBV18 and TRBJ2-5, with 7 nucleotides matching TRBD1. The CDR3 is CASSPRQGQETQYF. The DNA of the CDR3 is TGTGCCAGCTCACCACGACAGGGCCAAGAGACCCAGTACTTC.